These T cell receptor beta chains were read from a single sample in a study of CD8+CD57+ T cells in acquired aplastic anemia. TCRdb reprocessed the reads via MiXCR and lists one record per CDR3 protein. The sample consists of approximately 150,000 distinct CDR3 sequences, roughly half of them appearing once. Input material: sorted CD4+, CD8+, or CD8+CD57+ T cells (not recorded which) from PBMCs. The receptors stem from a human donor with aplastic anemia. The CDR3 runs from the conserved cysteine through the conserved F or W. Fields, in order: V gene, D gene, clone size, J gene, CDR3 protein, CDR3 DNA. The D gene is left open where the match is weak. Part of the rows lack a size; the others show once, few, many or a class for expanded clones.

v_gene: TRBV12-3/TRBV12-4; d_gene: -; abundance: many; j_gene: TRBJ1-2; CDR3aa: CASTNRRVSYGYTF; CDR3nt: TGTGCCAGCACCAATAGGAGGGTTAGCTATGGCTACACCTTC
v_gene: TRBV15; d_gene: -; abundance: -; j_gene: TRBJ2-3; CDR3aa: CATSRTLKGSTDTQYF; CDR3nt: TGTGCCACCAGCAGGACCCTAAAAGGGAGCACAGATACGCAGTATTTT
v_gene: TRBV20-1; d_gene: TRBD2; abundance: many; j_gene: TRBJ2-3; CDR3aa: CSARGDQAGLAGDTQYF; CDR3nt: TGCAGTGCTAGAGGCGATCAGGCAGGACTAGCGGGAGATACGCAGTATTTT
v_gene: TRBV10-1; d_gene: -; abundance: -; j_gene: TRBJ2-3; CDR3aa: CASSDQTGTDTQYF; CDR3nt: TGCGCCAGCAGTGACCAGACAGGCACAGATACGCAGTATTTT
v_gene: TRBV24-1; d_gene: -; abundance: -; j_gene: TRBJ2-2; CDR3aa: CATSDSQQGETGELFF; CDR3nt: TGTGCCACCAGTGATAGTCAACAAGGGGAAACCGGGGAGCTGTTTTTT
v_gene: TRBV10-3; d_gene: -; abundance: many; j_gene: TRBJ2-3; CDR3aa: CAISESLGLGTDTQYF; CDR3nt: TGTGCCATCAGTGAGTCGCTAGGGTTGGGCACAGATACGCAGTATTTT
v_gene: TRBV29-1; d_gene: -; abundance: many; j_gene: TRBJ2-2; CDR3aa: CSVERFVTGELFF; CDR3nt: TGCAGCGTTGAAAGGTTCGTCACCGGGGAGCTGTTTTTT
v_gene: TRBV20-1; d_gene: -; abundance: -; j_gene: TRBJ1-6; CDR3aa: CSAPRRPGDNSPLHF; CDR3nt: TGCAGTGCTCCAAGAAGGCCAGGTGATAATTCACCCCTCCACTTT
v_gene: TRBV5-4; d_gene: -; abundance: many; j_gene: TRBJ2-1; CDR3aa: CASSSAGTRSYNEQFF; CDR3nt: TGTGCCAGCAGCTCGGCAGGGACGCGCTCCTACAATGAGCAGTTCTTC
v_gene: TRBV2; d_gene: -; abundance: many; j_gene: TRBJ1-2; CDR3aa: CASSTSGRGGYTF; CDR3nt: TGTGCCAGCAGTACTTCAGGAAGGGGAGGCTACACCTTC
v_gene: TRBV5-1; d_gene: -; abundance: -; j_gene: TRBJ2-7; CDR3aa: CASSLRPDEAVYGQYF; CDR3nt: TGCGCCAGCAGCTTGAGGCCCGACGAGGCGGTCTACGGGCAGTACTTC
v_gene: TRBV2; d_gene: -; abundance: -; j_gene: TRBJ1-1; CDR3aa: CASMSQGLNTEAFF; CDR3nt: TGTGCCAGCATGAGCCAGGGTCTGAACACTGAAGCTTTCTTT
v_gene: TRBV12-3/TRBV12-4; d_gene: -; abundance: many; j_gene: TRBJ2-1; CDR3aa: CASNPSGRHEQFF; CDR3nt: TGTGCCAGCAACCCCTCCGGACGTCATGAGCAGTTCTTC
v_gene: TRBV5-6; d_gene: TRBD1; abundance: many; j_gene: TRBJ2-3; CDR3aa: CASSFTGADTQYF; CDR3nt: TGTGCCAGCAGCTTCACAGGGGCAGATACGCAGTATTTT
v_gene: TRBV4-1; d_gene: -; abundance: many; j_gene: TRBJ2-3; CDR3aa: CASSQEPSRSDTQYF; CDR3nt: TGCGCCAGCAGCCAAGAACCTAGTAGGTCAGATACGCAGTATTTT
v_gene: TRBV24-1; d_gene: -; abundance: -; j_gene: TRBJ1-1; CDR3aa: CATSDLRGSEAFF; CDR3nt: TGTGCCACCAGTGATTTAAGGGGGTCTGAAGCTTTCTTT
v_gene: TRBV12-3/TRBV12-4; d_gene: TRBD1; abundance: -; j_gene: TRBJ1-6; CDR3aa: CASSVSRTGNSPLHF; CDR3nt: TGTGCCAGCAGCGTGAGCCGGACAGGGAATTCACCCCTCCACTTT
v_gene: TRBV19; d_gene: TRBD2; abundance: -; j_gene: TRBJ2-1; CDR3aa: CASSLGGLAHNEQFF; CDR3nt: TGTGCCAGTAGCCTAGGGGGACTAGCGCACAATGAGCAGTTCTTC
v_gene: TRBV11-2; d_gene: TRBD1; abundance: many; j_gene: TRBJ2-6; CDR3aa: CASSLDRAGANVLTF; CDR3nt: TGTGCCAGCAGCTTGGACAGGGCTGGGGCCAACGTCCTGACTTTC
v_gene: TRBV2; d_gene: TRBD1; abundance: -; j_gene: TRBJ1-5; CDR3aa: CASSARGRGGNQPQHF; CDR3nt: TGTGCCAGCAGCGCCAGGGGGCGCGGGGGCAATCAGCCCCAGCATTTT
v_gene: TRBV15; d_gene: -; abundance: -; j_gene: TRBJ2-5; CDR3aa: CATSRDPRPQYF; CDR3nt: TGTGCCACCAGCAGAGACCCTAGGCCCCAGTACTTC
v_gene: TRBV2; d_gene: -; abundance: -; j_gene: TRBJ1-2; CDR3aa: CASGTLDRRHSHTF; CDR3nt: TGTGCCAGCGGCACTCTGGACCGCCGCCATAGCCACACCTTC
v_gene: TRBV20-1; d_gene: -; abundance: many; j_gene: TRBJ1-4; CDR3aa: CSARDLRATNEKLFF; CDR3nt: TGCAGTGCTAGAGATCTCCGGGCAACTAATGAAAAACTGTTTTTT
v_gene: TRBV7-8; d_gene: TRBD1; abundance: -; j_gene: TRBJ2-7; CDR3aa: CASSFSGGSYEQYF; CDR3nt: TGTGCCAGCAGCTTTTCAGGGGGCTCCTACGAGCAGTACTTC
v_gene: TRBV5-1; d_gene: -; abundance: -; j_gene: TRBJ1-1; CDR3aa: CASRRAGSMNTEAFF; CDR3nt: TGCGCCAGCAGGAGGGCAGGGTCCATGAACACTGAAGCTTTCTTT
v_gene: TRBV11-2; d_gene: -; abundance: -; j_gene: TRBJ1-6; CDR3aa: CASSLDLGAGSPLHF; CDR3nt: TGTGCCAGCAGCTTAGATCTGGGGGCTGGTTCACCCCTCCACTTT